These 22 T cell receptor beta chains were all obtained from the same sample, sequenced in a study of T cell responses to AZD1222 COVID-19 vaccine. TCRdb's copy holds only in-frame clones and misses some; the assay was immunoSEQ multiplex PCR. The profile shows tens of thousands of clones, around 90% of them singletons. The sample in question was peripheral blood, obtained 28 days after the second AZD1222 dose. Receptors were obtained from an adult who received the AZD1222 COVID-19 vaccine.

Written as DNA, the CDR3 is TGTGCCAGCACCCAGGGGCGAGCCGCCGGGGAGCTGTTTTTT. It codes for CASTQGRAAGELFF. The chain has TRBV9 and TRBJ2-2; the D gene is possibly TRBD1 (6 bases). Germline values: CDR1 SGDLS, CDR2 YYNGEE. The CDR3 totals 14 residues. Deletions cut 6 bases from V and 6 bases from J, with 15 bases between.

The chain uses TRBV5-5 and TRBJ2-3; 14 bases align to TRBD2. After removal of 0 bases from V and 5 bases from J, the junction contained 2 bases not matched to a gene. The CDR3 loop spans 16 amino acids. CDR1 is SGHKS and CDR2 is YYEKEE in the germline V gene (reference sequence). CDR3 nucleotide sequence: TGTGCCAGCAGCTTGGGACTAGCGGGGGGGCAAGATACGCAGTATTTT. It translates to CASSLGLAGGQDTQYF.

As to this clone: One end of the junction fails to match germline, which may point to a read error. The CDR3 nucleotides read TGTGCCAGCTCACCCACGGGGTCCTCTAATTCACCCCTCCACTTT. It is translated as CASSPTGSSNSPLHF. V usage is TRBV18 and J usage is TRBJ1-6; D remains ambiguous. The CDR3 runs 15 residues. The germline V gene has CDR1 KGHSH and CDR2 LQKENI. The full variable domain, with the rest looked up from reference TRBV18 and TRBJ1-6, is NAGVMQNPRHLVRRRGQEARLRCSPMKGHSHVYWYRQLPEEGLKFMVYLQKENIIDESGMPKERFSAEFPKEGPSILRIQQVVRGDSAAYFCASSPTGSSNSPLHFGNGTRLTVT.

The gene calls are TRBV19 and TRBJ1-2; 7 bases agree with TRBD1. CDR3 length: 16 residues. Germline CDR1 and CDR2: LNHDA and SQIVND (reference sequence). J gave up 3 bases and V 6 bases, and 13 bases lay outside the gene matches. The CDR3 loop reads CASSYLGRQGDYGYTF. The CDR3 DNA follows: TGTGCCAGTAGCTATCTGGGCCGACAGGGAGACTATGGCTACACCTTC.

This sequence joins TRBV19 and TRBJ1-1; D unclear. This CDR3 comprises 14 residues. Germline CDR1 and CDR2: LNHDA and SQIVND (reference sequence). The V gene lost 4 bases and the J gene lost 0 bases, with 9 bases spanning the gap. CDR3 in DNA: TGTGCCAGTAGTACCGAGATTTTGAACACTGAAGCTTTCTTT. Translation: CASSTEILNTEAFF. Combining the CDR3 with reference TRBV19 and TRBJ1-1 gives the whole variable domain DGGITQSPKYLFRKEGQNVTLSCEQNLNHDAMYWYRQDPGQGLRLIYYSQIVNDFQKGDIAEGYSVSREKKESFPLTVTSAQKNPTAFYLCASSTEILNTEAFFGQGTRLTVV.

CDR3: CASSLGAGLDTEAFF. The DNA of the CDR3 is TGTGCCAGCAGTTTAGGAGCGGGGCTTGATACTGAAGCTTTCTTT. The chain couples TRBV27 to TRBJ1-1; D might be TRBD1 (5 bases). V was trimmed by 2 bases and J by 5 bases, leaving 15 bases between them. The CDR3 contains 15 residues. CDR1 and CDR2 from the germline V gene are MNHEY and SMNVEV (reference sequence).

The rearrangement joins TRBV15 to TRBJ2-2; no definite D call. The V and J ends lost 0 bases and 1 base respectively, with 9 bases between them. Germline loops: CDR1 LNHNV, CDR2 YYDKDF (reference sequence). This CDR3 region has 16 residues. This CDR3 reads CATSRERPENTGELFF. The DNA of the CDR3 is TGTGCCACCAGCAGAGAGAGGCCCGAGAACACCGGGGAGCTGTTTTTT.

The V and J genes are TRBV18 and TRBJ2-1, with a possible D match to TRBD2 (7 bases). The V gene lost 6 bases and the J gene lost 2 bases, with 14 bases spanning the gap. Germline V gives CDR1 KGHSH, CDR2 LQKENI. The CDR3 consists of 15 residues. The CDR3 reads CASSEGGPPYNEQFF. CDR3 in DNA: TGTGCCAGCTCGGAGGGGGGGCCCCCCTACAATGAGCAGTTCTTC.

The chain recombines TRBV19 with TRBJ1-2; D is ambiguous. The V end lost 7 bases, the J end lost 2 bases, and 14 bases lay between the germline ends. CDR1 is LNHDA and CDR2 is SQIVND in the germline V gene (reference sequence). This CDR3 is built from 14 residues. The CDR3 protein is CASTPQSQNYGYTF. CDR3 bases: TGTGCCAGTACCCCGCAATCGCAGAACTATGGCTACACCTTC.

The rearrangement joins TRBV5-6 to TRBJ2-7; D is uncertain. CDR1 SGHDT and CDR2 YYEEEE come from the germline V gene. The CDR3 loop spans 13 amino acids. The V end lost 2 bases, the J end lost 1 base, and 7 bases lay between the germline ends. The CDR3 DNA reads TGTGCCAGCAGCTTCCTGGGATCCTACGAGCAGTACTTC. It encodes CASSFLGSYEQYF. The full variable domain, rest sourced from reference TRBV5-6 and TRBJ2-7, is DAGVTQSPTHLIKTRGQQVTLRCSPKSGHDTVSWYQQALGQGPQFIFQYYEEEERQRGNFPDRFSGHQFPNYSSELNVNALLLGDSALYLCASSFLGSYEQYFGPGTRLTVT.

The gene calls are TRBV19 and TRBJ2-2; D is unresolved. The length of the CDR3 is 16 residues. Germline CDR1 reads LNHDA; CDR2 reads SQIVND (reference sequence). V was shortened by 3 bases and J by 1 base, with 12 bases between the two germline ends. The chain's CDR3 is CASSIVWSMNTGELFF. CDR3 coding DNA: TGTGCCAGTAGTATCGTCTGGTCAATGAACACCGGGGAGCTGTTTTTT.

As concerns this clone: The sample holds other DNA sequences that translate to the same CDR3. This rearrangement joins TRBV7-2 to TRBJ1-1; D not resolved. The CDR3 length is 13 residues. V was cut by 1 base and J by 1 base, with 4 bases left in between. Germline CDR1 and CDR2: SGHTA and FQGNSA. Here the CDR3 reads CASSLGRNTEAFF. CDR3 DNA: TGTGCCAGCAGCTTAGGCCGGAACACTGAAGCTTTCTTT.

The chain employs TRBV18 and TRBJ2-1; tentative D call: TRBD2 (5 bases). Germline values: CDR1 KGHSH, CDR2 LQKENI. The germline V and J ends were trimmed by 3 bases and 13 bases, with 22 bases remaining between them. The CDR3 runs 15 residues. CDR3 residues: CASSPGLSMASPQFF. The CDR3 nucleotides are TGTGCCAGCTCACCCGGGTTGAGTATGGCTAGCCCACAGTTCTTC. Complete variable domain (other parts from reference TRBV18 and TRBJ2-1): NAGVMQNPRHLVRRRGQEARLRCSPMKGHSHVYWYRQLPEEGLKFMVYLQKENIIDESGMPKERFSAEFPKEGPSILRIQQVVRGDSAAYFCASSPGLSMASPQFFGPGTRLTVL.

The V gene is TRBV27, the J gene TRBJ1-2, with TRBD1 matching over 7 bases. CDR1 is MNHEY and CDR2 is SMNVEV in the germline V gene (reference sequence). V lost 5 bases and J lost 1; bases outside the gene matches: 4. CDR3 length equals 14 residues. The DNA for the CDR3 is TGTGCCAGCAGTGACAGGGTTCGTAACTATGGCTACACCTTC. It codes for CASSDRVRNYGYTF.

The J gene is TRBJ1-2, the V gene TRBV21-1; TRBD1 is taken as the D call from the table, unchecked against the DNA. TRBV21-1 is annotated as a pseudogene. The CDR3 loop spans 18 amino acids. CDR3 protein: CASSKGKGRGSGAYGYTF. CDR3 coding DNA: TGTGCCAGCAGCAAAGGGAAGGGTAGGGGATCTGGCGCCTATGGCTACACCTTC.

This clone is a singleton in its sample. V and J are TRBV19 and TRBJ1-2; D call uncertain. Germline V gene sequence: CDR1 LNHDA, CDR2 SQIVND (reference sequence). The CDR3 runs 13 residues. V lost 7 bases and J 8 bases, leaving 17 bases between the germline ends. The CDR3 loop reads CASTPSEPLGYTF. CDR3 sequence (DNA): TGTGCCAGTACCCCGAGTGAGCCCCTCGGCTACACCTTC.

The chain combines TRBV18 with TRBJ1-2; D call uncertain. The germline V gene encodes CDR1 KGHSH and CDR2 LQKENI. The CDR3 runs to 14 residues. V lost 0 bases, J lost 2 bases, and 7 bases lay in between. CDR3 nucleotide sequence: TGTGCCAGCTCACCACCGTTCCTGAACTATGGCTACACCTTC. Residues: CASSPPFLNYGYTF.

This chain uses TRBV18 with TRBJ1-2; D call uncertain. The CDR3 is 14 residues long. The V gene's germline CDR1 is KGHSH and CDR2 LQKENI. Trimming stripped 3 bases from V and 7 bases from J, with 15 bases between. The CDR3 loop reads CASSPLDDRGGYTF. The CDR3 DNA sequence: TGTGCCAGCTCACCGTTAGACGATCGGGGTGGCTACACCTTC.

The genes are TRBV5-5 and TRBJ1-2, with 7 bases fitting TRBD1. CDR1 and CDR2 from the germline V gene are SGHKS and YYEKEE (reference sequence). Trimming at V came to 2 bases and at J to 5 bases, leaving 0 bases not matched to a gene. The CDR3 totals 12 residues. The CDR3 DNA sequence: TGTGCCAGCAGCTTACAGGGGTATGGCTACACCTTC. This codes for CASSLQGYGYTF.

The V call is TRBV6-5, the J call TRBJ1-2; 9 nucleotides line up with TRBD1. The CDR3 is made up of 14 amino acids. V shed 5 bases, J shed 7 bases, and the junction held 8 bases outside the gene matches. The V gene's germline CDR1 is MNHEY and CDR2 SVGAGI. CDR3 loop: CASSRDRDDGGYTF. CDR3 coding DNA: TGTGCCAGCAGTCGGGACAGGGATGATGGTGGCTACACCTTC.

The gene calls are TRBV6-5 and TRBJ1-3; 7 positions match TRBD1. The length of the CDR3 is 15 residues. Germline CDR1 is MNHEY and CDR2 is SVGAGI. J gave up 0 bases and V 5 bases, and 4 bases lay outside the gene matches. The CDR3 DNA follows: TGTGCCAGCAGTAACGACAGGGACTCTGGAAACACCATATATTTT. This codes for CASSNDRDSGNTIYF.

V and J are TRBV5-4 and TRBJ1-1; 8 nucleotides align to TRBD1. With 0 bases clipped from V and 0 bases from J, the junction kept 7 bases outside the gene matches. The CDR3 runs to 17 residues. Germline V lookup: CDR1 SGHNT, CDR2 YYREEE (reference sequence). The CDR3, as DNA: TGTGCCAGCAGCTTGGCGGACAGGGACATTGTGAACACTGAAGCTTTCTTT. It codes for CASSLADRDIVNTEAFF.